This T cell receptor (beta chain) derives from a study of regulatory T cells in long-lasting Graves disease. Through Arm-PCR of CDR3 regions and iRepertoire HTBI primers, TCR beta libraries were built. TCRdb used MiXCR to reprocess the multiplex PCR reads, holding one entry per CDR3 protein. The sample records more than 300,000 distinct CDR3 sequences, 15% to 20% being singletons. This clonotype has a count of ten or more. Time point reported: newly diagnosed GD, antithyroid drugs for less than 3 months. The authors made the TCR library using RNA they extracted from PBMCs. The sample was also linked to a second study, of T cells in Graves' hyperthyroidism and ophthalmopathy.

Source: peripheral blood mononuclear cells (PBMCs), taken at new diagnosis, from a patient treated with antithyroid drugs. The sequence came from a woman in her late teens or twenties with Graves disease.

CDR3 protein: CASSFGGARTGELFF. Written as DNA, the CDR3 is TGTGCCAGCAGTTTCGGGGGGGCGCGGACCGGGGAGCTGTTTTTT. J is TRBJ2-2 and V is TRBV12-3 or TRBV12-4; 8 nucleotides agree with TRBD2. This CDR3 comprises 15 residues. V was pared by 3 bases and J by 5 bases, with 5 bases of the junction left unmatched.